This TCR beta chain comes out of a study of blood T cell repertoires in COVID-19. Study-level information: Both acute and convalescent COVID-19 samples were obtained from the United States, Italy and Spain. T cells, B-cell-depleted T cells, or PBMCs supplied cDNA or gDNA.

The ends were cut back, 2 bases at V and 8 bases at J, with 13 bases in the middle. This CDR3 contains 15 residues. Germline loops: CDR1 MNHEY, CDR2 SMNVEV (reference sequence). Original analysis: It was from reference gene primer amplification that nucleated cell counts were estimated. The protocol was immunoSEQ multiplex PCR, while the TCRdb copy is restricted to in-frame clones and leaves out a portion. V and J calls and clone size are as listed in that table; D and trimming were resolved from the DNA. Of about 140,000 clones listed, approximately 83% are singletons. Sequenced sample: peripheral blood. This receptor was obtained from a woman aged 60-70 years with acute or convalescent COVID-19. The chain is built from TRBV27 and TRBJ1-6; a possible D gene is TRBD1 (5 bases). The CDR3: CASSLGGKVDSPLHF. The CDR3 DNA is TGTGCCAGCAGTTTAGGGGGGAAGGTGGATTCACCCCTCCACTTT.